The 27 T cell receptor beta chains given below trace back to one sample, sequenced in a study of blood T cell repertoires in COVID-19 (dated by TCRdb to 2019 to 2021). The method behind the library was the immunoSEQ multiplex PCR assay. TCRdb retrieved this table from immuneACCESS and kept in-frame rearrangements only. Not all clones are present; in checked studies, unresolved V genes account for under half, and no reason is known for the remainder. The sample table contains about 170,000 clones; only one count was recorded for roughly 81% of them. 7.7% of the sample is held by the ten biggest clonotypes. The specimen sequenced was peripheral blood. These TCRs come from a middle-aged man who had recovered from COVID-19.

The chain is built from TRBV7-9 and TRBJ1-2, with TRBD1 identical over 8 bases. The CDR3 totals 16 residues. With 5 bases clipped from V and 2 bases from J, the junction kept 10 bases outside the gene matches. The germline gives CDR1 SEHNR, CDR2 FQNEAQ (reference sequence). The CDR3 DNA is TGTGCCAGCAGCGAACTACATAGGACAGGGAACTATGGCTACACCTTC. It specifies CASSELHRTGNYGYTF.

The chain combines TRBV18 with TRBJ1-2; D may be TRBD1 (6 bases). Trimming shortened V by 3 bases and J by 5 bases, and 13 bases separated the two germline ends. Germline assignment: CDR1 KGHSH and CDR2 LQKENI. This CDR3 spans 14 amino acids. CDR3 in amino acids: CASSPGAGDYGYTF. The CDR3 DNA is TGTGCCAGCTCACCGGGGGCGGGAGATTATGGCTACACCTTC.

The J gene is TRBJ2-7, the V gene TRBV6-4; no reliable D call. The CDR3 has 14 residues. Trimming stripped 0 bases from V and 3 bases from J, with 9 bases between. Germline V gene sequence: CDR1 MRHNA, CDR2 SNTAGT. This chain's CDR3 is CASSDSFNFYEQYF. The CDR3, as DNA: TGTGCCAGCAGTGACTCGTTCAACTTCTACGAGCAGTACTTC.

The V call is TRBV4-3, the J call TRBJ1-2; TRBD1 is a possible D gene (6 bases). The CDR3 runs to 15 residues. Germline lookup yields CDR1 LGHNA and CDR2 YSLEER. V lost 0 bases, J lost 4 bases, and 12 bases lay in between. The CDR3 DNA is TGCGCCAGCAGCCAAGAGCACAGGGCCCTCTATGGCTACACCTTC. Translating it yields CASSQEHRALYGYTF.

This chain uses TRBV4-1 with TRBJ1-5; D is undetermined. V shed 0 bases and J shed 7 bases, with 13 bases lying between them. There are 15 residues in the CDR3. Germline V gene lookup returns CDR1 MGHRA and CDR2 YSYEKL. CDR3 loop: CASSQEVLGAQPQHF. In DNA, the CDR3 is TGCGCCAGCAGCCAAGAGGTTCTAGGTGCGCAGCCCCAGCATTTT.

The chain combines TRBV5-1 with TRBJ2-1; tentative D call: TRBD2 (6 bases). The length of the CDR3 is 13 residues. The germline CDR1 and CDR2 sequences are SGHRS and YFSETQ. The germline V and J ends were trimmed by 2 bases and 8 bases, with 11 bases remaining between them. This CDR3 reads CASSFGGGYEQFF. DNA for the CDR3: TGCGCCAGCAGCTTCGGGGGAGGCTATGAGCAGTTCTTC.

The rearrangement links TRBV29-1 to TRBJ2-5; 8 bases fit TRBD2. Germline CDR1 SQVTM, CDR2 ANQGSEA. The CDR3 totals 12 residues. J lost 5 bases, V lost 5 bases, and 4 bases had no gene match. This CDR3 reads CSVSGRAETQYF. CDR3 coding DNA: TGCAGCGTTAGCGGGAGAGCCGAGACCCAGTACTTC. The variable domain in full, completed from reference TRBV29-1 and TRBJ2-5, reads SAVISQKPSRDICQRGTSLTIQCQVDSQVTMMFWYRQQPGQSLTLIATANQGSEATYESGFVIDKFPISRPNLTFSTLTVSNMSPEDSSIYLCSVSGRAETQYFGPGTRLLVL.

The chain joins TRBV5-5 to TRBJ1-3; no clear D gene. V lost 0 bases, J lost 0 bases, and 7 bases lay in between. Germline V gene data show CDR1 as SGHKS and CDR2 as YYEKEE (reference sequence). The CDR3 consists of 15 residues. In DNA, the CDR3 is TGTGCCAGCAGCTTGGTTGCAGTCTCTGGAAACACCATATATTTT. Its protein is CASSLVAVSGNTIYF.

The V call is TRBV18, the J call TRBJ2-3; perhaps TRBD2 as D (6 bases). V gave up 3 bases and J gave up 0 bases, with 7 bases separating them. Germline V gives CDR1 KGHSH, CDR2 LQKENI. The CDR3 extends over 14 amino acids. The chain's CDR3 is CASSPGTSTDTQYF. The CDR3 DNA is TGTGCCAGCTCACCTGGGACTAGCACAGATACGCAGTATTTT.

The V gene is TRBV27, the J gene TRBJ1-4; tentatively, D is TRBD1 (5 bases). From germline, CDR1 is MNHEY and CDR2 SMNVEV (reference sequence). The CDR3 totals 15 residues. Trimming removed 3 bases from V and 7 bases from J, with 15 bases in between. CDR3 DNA sequence: TGTGCCAGCAGTTTGGGGCGGTCGGGGGTTGAAAAACTGTTTTTT. Its translation: CASSLGRSGVEKLFF.

The chain carries TRBV6-5 and TRBJ2-5, with D unclear. The CDR3 runs to 13 residues. The V and J ends lost 2 bases and 2 bases respectively, with 6 bases between them. Germline values: CDR1 MNHEY, CDR2 SVGAGI. The CDR3 DNA reads as TGTGCCAGCAGTTACACCGGTCAAGAGACCCAGTACTTC. This encodes CASSYTGQETQYF.

In DNA, the CDR3 is TGTGCCAGCAGCCAAAAATACCGGGACAGGGAATACAATGAGCAGTTCTTC. Amino acid sequence: CASSQKYRDREYNEQFF. The chain uses TRBV3-1 (or the pseudogene TRBV3-2) and TRBJ2-1; the match to TRBD1 covers 9 bases. The CDR3 is made up of 17 amino acids. Trimming cost V 2 bases and J 4 bases; bases outside gene matches: 9. Germline CDR1 reads LGHDT; CDR2 reads YNNKEL (reference sequence).

The chain's CDR3 is CATSDIRDRNYNEQFF. The CDR3, as DNA: TGTGCCACCAGTGATATCCGGGACAGGAACTACAATGAGCAGTTCTTC. The J gene is TRBJ2-1, the V gene TRBV24-1, with TRBD1 identical over 8 bases. CDR3 size: 16 residues. Germline lookup yields CDR1 KGHDR and CDR2 SFDVKD. The V segment lost 3 bases and the J segment 3 bases; nucleotides outside the gene matches: 6.

This clone showed up just once. The rearrangement uses TRBV7-9 and TRBJ1-4, with D hard to call. V was trimmed by 8 bases and J by 8 bases, leaving 15 bases between them. Germline CDR1 reads SEHNR; CDR2 reads FQNEAQ (reference sequence). This CDR3 spans 13 amino acids. This chain's CDR3 is CASERTGGEKLFF. The CDR3 region has the DNA TGTGCCAGCGAGAGGACGGGAGGAGAAAAACTGTTTTTT.

This chain connects TRBV14 to TRBJ2-3; 11 bases are shared with TRBD2. CDR1 is SGHDN and CDR2 is FVKESK in the germline V gene. This CDR3 contains 16 residues. V lost 6 bases, J lost 4 bases, and 9 bases stayed unmatched. The CDR3 loop reads CASSTGTSGWADTQYF. DNA for the CDR3: TGTGCCAGCAGTACAGGGACTAGCGGTTGGGCAGATACGCAGTATTTT.

The chain carries TRBV19 and TRBJ1-2; 11 nucleotides match TRBD1. Germline-derived CDR1 and CDR2 are LNHDA and SQIVND (reference sequence). V lost 6 bases to trimming and J lost 10 bases; unmatched junction nucleotides: 10. This CDR3 region has 14 residues. CDR3 in amino acids: CASSPSSGQGVYTF. Written as DNA, the CDR3 is TGTGCCAGTAGCCCATCGTCGGGACAGGGGGTCTACACCTTC. The entire variable domain, with the rest obtained from reference TRBV19 and TRBJ1-2, is as follows: DGGITQSPKYLFRKEGQNVTLSCEQNLNHDAMYWYRQDPGQGLRLIYYSQIVNDFQKGDIAEGYSVSREKKESFPLTVTSAQKNPTAFYLCASSPSSGQGVYTFGSGTRLTVV.

Only one count was recorded for this clone. The rearrangement joins TRBV2 to TRBJ2-3; 7 nucleotides agree with TRBD2. CDR1 is SNHLY and CDR2 is FYNNEI in the germline V gene. The CDR3 has 15 amino acids. Trimming took 6 bases from V and 5 from J; bases not matched to a gene: 11. The CDR3: CASRLASGGRDTQYF. In DNA form, the CDR3 reads TGTGCCAGCAGGCTAGCTAGCGGTGGGCGAGATACGCAGTATTTT.

The genes are TRBV4-3 and TRBJ1-2; 12 bases align to TRBD1. CDR1 LGHNA and CDR2 YSLEER come from the germline V gene. The J segment lost 1 base and the V segment lost 3 bases, leaving 15 bases of the junction unmatched. The CDR3 runs 20 residues. CDR3 bases: TGCGCCAGCAGCCATATACTCCGCCGGGACAGGGGGCTTCGTAACTATGGCTACACCTTC. Amino acid sequence: CASSHILRRDRGLRNYGYTF.

J is TRBJ2-2 and V is TRBV11-3, with TRBD1 matching 7 bases. Germline V CDR1 and CDR2: SGHNT, YENEEA. The CDR3 loop spans 15 amino acids. The V and J ends lost 4 bases and 2 bases, in that order; junction bases with no gene match: 4. CDR3 region: CASSWGTANTGELFF. CDR3 nucleotide sequence: TGTGCCAGCAGCTGGGGGACAGCAAACACCGGGGAGCTGTTTTTT.

The genes are TRBV9 and TRBJ2-2, with TRBD1 matching 10 bases. V gave up 4 bases and J gave up 7 bases; unmatched junction bases: 4. This CDR3 has 14 residues. The germline gives CDR1 SGDLS, CDR2 YYNGEE. In nucleotides, the CDR3 is TGTGCCAGCAGCAGACAGGGGGCCGACGGGGAGCTGTTTTTT. It is translated as CASSRQGADGELFF.

The chain combines TRBV7-9 with TRBJ2-3, with D tentatively TRBD2 (6 bases). Per the germline V gene, CDR1 is SEHNR and CDR2 is FQNEAQ (reference sequence). This CDR3 has 19 amino acids. V gave up 2 bases and J gave up 0 bases, with 21 bases separating them. The CDR3, as DNA: TGTGCCAGCAGCTTAAAATCCCCCTTGGCGGGACTTAGCACAGATACGCAGTATTTT. It yields the protein CASSLKSPLAGLSTDTQYF.

The V and J genes are TRBV7-2 and TRBJ1-1, with TRBD1 matching over 12 bases. After removal of 5 bases from V and 10 bases from J, the junction contained 11 bases not matched to a gene. This CDR3 is 15 amino acids long. Germline CDR1 reads SGHTA; CDR2 reads FQGNSA. The CDR3 spells CASSPGQGAGKGAFF. The DNA of the CDR3 is TGTGCCAGCAGCCCGGGACAGGGGGCAGGGAAGGGAGCTTTCTTT.

The chain recombines TRBV19 with TRBJ2-1; D gene uncertain. The CDR3 extends over 16 amino acids. V was clipped by 0 bases and J by 2 bases, with 11 bases between them. In germline, CDR1 is LNHDA, CDR2 SQIVND (reference sequence). CDR3 sequence: CASSIDGAAPYNEQFF. CDR3 sequence (DNA): TGTGCCAGTAGTATAGACGGTGCTGCACCCTACAATGAGCAGTTCTTC.

This clone was detected only once. This chain uses TRBV5-1 with TRBJ2-1, with 8 nucleotides matching TRBD2. The CDR3 consists of 14 residues. Germline CDR1 is SGHRS and CDR2 is YFSETQ. The junction had 6 bases not matched to a gene; V was cut back by 7 bases and J by 3 bases. CDR3: CASGTSFFYNEQFF. CDR3 sequence (DNA): TGCGCCAGCGGGACTAGTTTTTTCTACAATGAGCAGTTCTTC.

This clone was detected a few times. The chain carries TRBV6-7 and TRBJ1-1; no firm D call. TRBV6-7 is classed as an ORF, of uncertain function. The CDR3 loop spans 14 amino acids. V was shortened by 6 bases and J by 0 bases, with 11 bases between the two germline ends. This chain's CDR3 is CASRLGFMNTEAFF. The CDR3 DNA reads TGTGCCAGCAGGCTAGGTTTCATGAACACTGAAGCTTTCTTT.

This clone was found a few times. The chain joins TRBV12-3 or TRBV12-4 to TRBJ2-2; D may be TRBD2 (5 bases). The CDR3 extends over 13 amino acids. The V and J ends lost 3 bases and 7 bases respectively, with 9 bases between them. The chain's CDR3 is CASSFRSGGELFF. The CDR3 DNA reads as TGTGCCAGCAGTTTCAGGAGCGGCGGGGAGCTGTTTTTT.

The rearrangement links TRBV24-1 to TRBJ2-5; 13 nucleotides agree with TRBD2. The V and J ends lost 4 bases and 5 bases, in that order; junction bases with no gene match: 9. The CDR3 is 17 amino acids. The germline V gene encodes CDR1 KGHDR and CDR2 SFDVKD. In DNA, the CDR3 is TGTGCCACCAGTGACCAAACTGGACTAGCGGGAGAGGAGACCCAGTACTTC. As protein: CATSDQTGLAGEETQYF.